The sequence of this TCR beta chain was determined in a study of blood T cells in healthy people across ages. Through a sample-barcoded 5' primer and a J-beta primer mix, a second PCR was run for roughly 6 to 12 cycles. The template-switch adaptor, which had 12 random nucleotides, put a tag on each cDNA molecule. MiXCR, applied by TCRdb to the 5' RACE reads, yields one record per CDR3 protein. The sample has 1.5 million to 2 million distinct CDR3 sequences; 30% to 40% are singletons. Study observations and caveats: Any changes in expanded clonotypes were possibly confounded, as donor CMV status remained unknown. Per-million-T-cell TCR beta diversity fell roughly linearly with age.

This CDR3 contains 19 residues. About this clonotype: The antigen is not known.

The study drew donors from healthy Caucasian individuals in Russia aged roughly 6 to 95. Material: blood. V and J are TRBV21-1 and TRBJ2-5; the D call of TRBD2 is as the table states it, not checked on the DNA. TRBV21-1 is a recognized pseudogene. The TCR sequence derives from a woman in her 30s in good health. CDR3 sequence (DNA): TGTGCCAGCAGCCCCAAGGGGACGGAAAACCTGAGGGGAGGAGAGACCCAGTACTTC. Protein: CASSPKGTENLRGGETQYF.